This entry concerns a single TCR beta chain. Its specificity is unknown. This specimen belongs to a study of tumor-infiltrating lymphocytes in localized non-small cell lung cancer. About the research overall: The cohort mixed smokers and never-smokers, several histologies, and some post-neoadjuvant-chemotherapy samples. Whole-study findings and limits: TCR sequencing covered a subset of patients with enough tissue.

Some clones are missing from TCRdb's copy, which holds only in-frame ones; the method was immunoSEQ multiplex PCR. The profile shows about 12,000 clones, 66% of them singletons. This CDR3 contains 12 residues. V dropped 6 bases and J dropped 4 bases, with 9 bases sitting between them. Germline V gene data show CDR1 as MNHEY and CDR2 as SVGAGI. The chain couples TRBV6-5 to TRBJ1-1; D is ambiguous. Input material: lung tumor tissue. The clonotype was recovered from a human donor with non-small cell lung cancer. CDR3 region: CASSRGSTEAFF. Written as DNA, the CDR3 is TGTGCCAGCAGCCGCGGGAGCACTGAAGCTTTCTTT.